This T cell receptor beta chain derives from a study of T-cell reconstitution after alpha-beta-depleted transplantation in children. Researchers prepared the TCRbeta library using unique molecular identifiers, the study reports. TCRdb re-called the PCR reads with MiXCR, one entry per CDR3 protein. The table records 350,000 to 450,000 distinct CDR3 sequences, about a fifth of them present only once. Germline V gene lookup returns CDR1 SGHRS and CDR2 YFSETQ. Trimming stripped 4 bases from V and 0 bases from J, with 11 bases between. This CDR3 has 14 residues. The chain employs TRBV5-1 and TRBJ2-7; D uncertain. This receptor was identified in a human donor who donated a stem cell graft to a child with acute myeloid leukemia. The input for sequencing was PBMCs from the stem cell graft donor, taken from the stem cell graft. The CDR3 loop reads CASSEDIVSYEQYF. CDR3 coding DNA: TGCGCCAGCAGCGAAGACATCGTCTCCTACGAGCAGTACTTC. Full variable domain (remainder filled in from reference TRBV5-1 and TRBJ2-7): KAGVTQTPRYLIKTRGQQVTLSCSPISGHRSVSWYQQTPGQGLQFLFEYFSETQRNKGNFPGRFSGRQFSNSRSEMNVSTLELGDSALYLCASSEDIVSYEQYFGPGTRLTVT.